This is a list of T cell receptor beta chains from one sample in a study of CD8 T cells in Susac syndrome. TCRdb reprocessed the immunoSEQ multiplex PCR reads via MiXCR and lists one record per CDR3 protein. The repertoire holds under 200,000 distinct CDR3 sequences, about 96% seen once, with around 0.12% in the top ten. Input material: CD4+ T cells from PBMCs. These receptor sequences come from a human donor with Susac syndrome. The CDR3 runs from the conserved cysteine through the conserved F or W. A D gene is named only where the DNA matches it firmly.

d_call: -
j_call: TRBJ2-7
v_call: TRBV28
cdr3_aa: CASSNESLAREQYF
cdr3_nt: TGTGCCAGCAGTAATGAGAGTCTAGCGAGAGAGCAGTACTTC

d_call: -
j_call: TRBJ2-5
v_call: TRBV29-1
cdr3_aa: CSVPGLEGETQYF
cdr3_nt: TGCAGCGTCCCGGGCCTAGAGGGGGAGACCCAGTACTTC

d_call: -
j_call: TRBJ1-2
v_call: TRBV5-1
cdr3_aa: CASTPGGTNYGYTF
cdr3_nt: TGCGCCAGCACCCCGGGAGGGACTAACTATGGCTACACCTTC

d_call: -
j_call: TRBJ2-3
v_call: TRBV7-9
cdr3_aa: CASSPLAGDTQYF
cdr3_nt: TGTGCCAGCAGCCCCTTGGCAGGGGATACGCAGTATTTT

d_call: -
j_call: TRBJ2-2
v_call: TRBV2
cdr3_aa: CASSEARQGTGELFF
cdr3_nt: TGTGCCAGCAGTGAAGCGCGCCAGGGCACCGGGGAGCTGTTTTTT

d_call: -
j_call: TRBJ1-2
v_call: TRBV30
cdr3_aa: CAWRGGVGVYGYTF
cdr3_nt: TGTGCCTGGAGGGGGGGTGTAGGGGTCTATGGCTACACCTTC

d_call: -
j_call: TRBJ2-4
v_call: TRBV9
cdr3_aa: CASSVGPSGENIQYF
cdr3_nt: TGTGCCAGCAGCGTAGGGCCCAGCGGAGAAAACATTCAGTACTTC

d_call: TRBD1
j_call: TRBJ2-3
v_call: TRBV5-1
cdr3_aa: CASRQGADTQYF
cdr3_nt: TGCGCCAGCAGACAGGGGGCAGATACGCAGTATTTT

d_call: -
j_call: TRBJ1-5
v_call: TRBV20-1
cdr3_aa: CSAGLGGNQPQHF
cdr3_nt: TGCAGTGCTGGGCTAGGGGGTAATCAGCCCCAGCATTTT

d_call: -
j_call: TRBJ2-4
v_call: TRBV28
cdr3_aa: CASSLAGQLAKNIQYF
cdr3_nt: TGTGCCAGCAGTTTGGCGGGACAACTAGCCAAAAACATTCAGTACTTC

d_call: TRBD2
j_call: TRBJ2-2
v_call: TRBV29-1
cdr3_aa: CSVARASGRNTGELFF
cdr3_nt: TGCAGCGTTGCTCGGGCTAGCGGGAGAAACACCGGGGAGCTGTTTTTT

d_call: -
j_call: TRBJ2-2
v_call: TRBV6-1
cdr3_aa: CASSEARKPTGELFF
cdr3_nt: TGTGCCAGCAGTGAAGCGAGGAAACCGACCGGGGAGCTGTTTTTT

d_call: TRBD2
j_call: TRBJ2-1
v_call: TRBV7-2
cdr3_aa: CASSLVGGGYNEQFF
cdr3_nt: TGTGCCAGCAGCTTAGTCGGCGGGGGCTACAATGAGCAGTTCTTC

d_call: -
j_call: TRBJ2-4
v_call: TRBV29-1
cdr3_aa: CSVEVSNDIQYF
cdr3_nt: TGCAGCGTTGAAGTTTCGAATGACATTCAGTACTTC

d_call: TRBD2
j_call: TRBJ2-2
v_call: TRBV5-1
cdr3_aa: CASSPGLATGELFF
cdr3_nt: TGCGCCAGCAGCCCCGGACTAGCGACCGGGGAGCTGTTTTTT

d_call: -
j_call: TRBJ1-4
v_call: TRBV12-3/TRBV12-4
cdr3_aa: CASSFRGEGINEKLFF
cdr3_nt: TGTGCCAGCAGTTTTCGGGGAGAAGGGATTAATGAAAAACTGTTTTTT

d_call: TRBD2
j_call: TRBJ2-1
v_call: TRBV4-3
cdr3_aa: CASSRLTSGMNEQFF
cdr3_nt: TGCGCCAGCAGCCGGTTGACTAGCGGAATGAATGAGCAGTTCTTC

d_call: TRBD2
j_call: TRBJ2-1
v_call: TRBV30
cdr3_aa: CAWSVGGGRAKNNEQFF
cdr3_nt: TGTGCCTGGAGTGTAGGGGGCGGGAGGGCGAAAAACAATGAGCAGTTCTTC